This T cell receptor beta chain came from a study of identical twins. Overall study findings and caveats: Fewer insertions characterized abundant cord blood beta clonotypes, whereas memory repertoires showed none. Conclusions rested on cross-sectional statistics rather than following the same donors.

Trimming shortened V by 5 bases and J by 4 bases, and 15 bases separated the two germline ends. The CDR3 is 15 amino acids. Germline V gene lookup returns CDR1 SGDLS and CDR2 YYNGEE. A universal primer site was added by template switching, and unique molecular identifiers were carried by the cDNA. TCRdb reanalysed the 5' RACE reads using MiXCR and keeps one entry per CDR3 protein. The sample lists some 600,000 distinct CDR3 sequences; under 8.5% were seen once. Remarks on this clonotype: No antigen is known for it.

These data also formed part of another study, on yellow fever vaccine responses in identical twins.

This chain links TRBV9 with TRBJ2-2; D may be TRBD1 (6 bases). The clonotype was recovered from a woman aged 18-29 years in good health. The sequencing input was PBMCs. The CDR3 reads CASRGTGSVTGELFF. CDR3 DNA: TGTGCCAGCAGAGGCACAGGGTCGGTCACCGGGGAGCTGTTTTTT.